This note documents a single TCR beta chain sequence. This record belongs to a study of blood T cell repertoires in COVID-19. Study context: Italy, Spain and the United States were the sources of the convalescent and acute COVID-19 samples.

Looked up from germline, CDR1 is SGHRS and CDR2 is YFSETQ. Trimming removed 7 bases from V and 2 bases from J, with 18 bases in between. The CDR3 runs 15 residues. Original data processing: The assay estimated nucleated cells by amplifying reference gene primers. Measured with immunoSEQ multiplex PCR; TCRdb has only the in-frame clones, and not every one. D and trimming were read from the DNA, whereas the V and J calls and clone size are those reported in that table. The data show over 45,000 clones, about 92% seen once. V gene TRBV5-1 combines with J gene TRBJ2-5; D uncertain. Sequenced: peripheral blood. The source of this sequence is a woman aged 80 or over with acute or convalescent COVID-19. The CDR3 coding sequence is TGCGCCAGCGGCCCGTTACAGACCCCTCAAGAGACCCAGTACTTC. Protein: CASGPLQTPQETQYF.